The 21 T cell receptor beta chains reported below all come from one sample, sequenced in a study of blood T cell repertoires in COVID-19. This table comes from immunoSEQ multiplex PCR, and its TCRdb copy is limited to in-frame clones, with some not included. The repertoire consists of 200,000 to 250,000 clones, with around 80% occurring once and the leading ten covering under 8.5%. Sequenced sample: peripheral blood. Receptors were obtained from a woman aged 70 to 79 with acute or convalescent COVID-19.

V gene TRBV19 combines with J gene TRBJ2-1, with 11 positions matching TRBD2. CDR1 and CDR2 (germline): LNHDA, SQIVND (reference sequence). The ends lost 1 base at V and 6 bases at J; junction bases unmatched: 14. CDR3 length: 19 amino acids. The CDR3 spells CASSIVGVIAGGPLNEQFF. For the CDR3, the DNA is TGTGCCAGTAGTATAGTAGGGGTAATAGCGGGGGGGCCTCTCAATGAGCAGTTCTTC.

The chain joins TRBV27 to TRBJ2-7, with 10 bases that match TRBD2. CDR3 length: 16 amino acids. Looked up from germline, CDR1 is MNHEY and CDR2 is SMNVEV (reference sequence). Trimming took 3 bases from V and 1 from J; bases not matched to a gene: 6. CDR3 sequence: CASSFGAGGGSYEQYF. CDR3 DNA: TGTGCCAGCAGTTTCGGAGCGGGGGGGGGATCCTACGAGCAGTACTTC.

The chain recombines TRBV5-6 with TRBJ2-7, with TRBD1 matching 8 bases. This CDR3 contains 14 residues. J gave up 2 bases and V 3 bases, and 4 bases lay outside the gene matches. Germline CDR1 reads SGHDT; CDR2 reads YYEEEE. The CDR3 protein is CASSSGQGAYEQYF. CDR3 sequence (DNA): TGTGCCAGCAGCTCCGGACAGGGAGCCTACGAGCAGTACTTC.

The rearrangement links TRBV4-1 to TRBJ1-4, with 7 bases aligning to TRBD1. CDR1 is MGHRA, CDR2 YSYEKL, per germline. Trimming removed 0 bases from V and 5 bases from J; junction bases left unmatched: 6. The CDR3 covers 16 residues. The CDR3, as DNA: TGCGCCAGCAGCCAAGACCGGGACAGCAGGAATGAAAAACTGTTTTTT. Amino acids: CASSQDRDSRNEKLFF.

The chain employs TRBV28 and TRBJ1-5; tentatively, D is TRBD1 (6 bases). This CDR3 region has 17 residues. CDR1 and CDR2 from the germline V gene are MDHEN and SYDVKM. Trimming took 1 base from V and 0 from J, leaving 13 bases between them. The CDR3 sequence is CASSLSTGPYSNQPQHF. The CDR3 DNA reads as TGTGCCAGCAGTTTATCGACAGGCCCGTATAGCAATCAGCCCCAGCATTTT.

The chain uses TRBV10-2 and TRBJ2-3, with 9 bases fitting TRBD2. This CDR3 has 14 amino acids. Germline lookup yields CDR1 WSHSY and CDR2 SAAADI. V gave up 5 bases and J gave up 1 base; unmatched junction bases: 1. CDR3 nucleotides: TGCGCCAGCAGTATAGCGGGGGGCACAGATACGCAGTATTTT. Its translation: CASSIAGGTDTQYF.

The chain employs TRBV2 and TRBJ1-2, with TRBD1 as a possible D gene (6 bases). The CDR3 is 15 residues long. V was cut by 8 bases and J by 4 bases, with 20 bases left in between. Looked up from germline, CDR1 is SNHLY and CDR2 is FYNNEI. CDR3 loop: CASRSRVGGIYGYTF. The CDR3 nucleotides read TGTGCCAGCCGGAGTCGTGTTGGGGGCATCTATGGCTACACCTTC.

The genes are TRBV5-1 and TRBJ1-3; 9 bases agree with TRBD1. The V and J ends lost 3 bases and 0 bases, in that order; junction bases with no gene match: 4. The germline gives CDR1 SGHRS, CDR2 YFSETQ. CDR3 length equals 16 residues. The CDR3, as DNA: TGCGCCAGCAGCTCTGGACAGGGGAACTCTGGAAACACCATATATTTT. Translation gives CASSSGQGNSGNTIYF.

The rearrangement uses TRBV11-3 and TRBJ2-1; 7 nucleotides line up with TRBD2. Losses at the gene ends were 5 bases for V and 7 bases for J; bases not matched to a gene: 5. CDR1 is SGHNT, CDR2 YENEEA, per germline. CDR3 length equals 13 residues. For the CDR3, the DNA is TGTGCCAGCAGCCTCTCCGGGGGGAATGAGCAGTTCTTC. Protein sequence: CASSLSGGNEQFF.

This clone appeared a few times. This chain joins TRBV9 and TRBJ1-6; TRBD1 matches 11 bases. V was pared by 5 bases and J by 7 bases, with 8 bases of the junction left unmatched. Germline CDR1 is SGDLS and CDR2 is YYNGEE. This CDR3 comprises 16 residues. Here the CDR3 reads CASSLGQGASNSPLHF. CDR3 bases: TGTGCCAGCAGTTTAGGACAGGGGGCGAGCAATTCACCCCTCCACTTT.

The chain has TRBV27 and TRBJ2-1; 10 positions match TRBD2. CDR1 MNHEY and CDR2 SMNVEV come from the germline V gene (reference sequence). The CDR3 spans 12 residues. Trimming took 5 bases from V and 14 from J; bases not matched to a gene: 6. In DNA form, the CDR3 reads TGTGCCAGCAGTGGGCCAAGCGGGGGGGAGTTCTTC. This sequence encodes CASSGPSGGEFF.

The chain links TRBV18 to TRBJ2-7, with D hard to call. V lost 6 bases to trimming and J lost 3 bases, with 9 bases between them. Per the germline V gene, CDR1 is KGHSH and CDR2 is LQKENI. The CDR3 consists of 12 residues. In DNA form, the CDR3 reads TGTGCCAGCTCCAGTAATAACTACGAGCAGTACTTC. Amino acids: CASSSNNYEQYF.

The chain couples TRBV4-3 to TRBJ2-3; 9 bases fit TRBD2. Trimming took 0 bases from V and 6 from J; bases not matched to a gene: 13. The CDR3 is 18 amino acids. In germline, CDR1 is LGHNA, CDR2 YSLEER. The CDR3 region has the DNA TGCGCCAGCAGCCAAGATTGGCTAGCGGGGCCCCAATATGATACGCAGTATTTT. Protein product: CASSQDWLAGPQYDTQYF.

This rearrangement joins TRBV6-5 to TRBJ2-7; TRBD2 aligns across 9 bases. Germline assignment: CDR1 MNHEY and CDR2 SVGAGI. The CDR3 length is 14 residues. V was clipped by 10 bases and J by 7 bases; unmatched bases: 14. The CDR3, as DNA: TGTGCCACTTCACCGGGACTAGCCTCTGTTGAGCAGTACTTC. Translation gives CATSPGLASVEQYF.

CDR3 residues: CASRTYPPTSYGYTF. CDR3 bases: TGTGCCAGTAGAACATACCCCCCGACAAGCTATGGCTACACCTTC. V and J are TRBV19 and TRBJ1-2, with D hard to call. Germline loops: CDR1 LNHDA, CDR2 SQIVND (reference sequence). V was clipped by 6 bases and J by 4 bases, with 18 bases between them. This CDR3 region has 15 residues.

The chain couples TRBV29-1 to TRBJ1-1; D remains ambiguous. V was trimmed by 7 bases and J by 2 bases, leaving 14 bases between them. The CDR3 has 13 residues. Looked up from germline, CDR1 is SQVTM and CDR2 is ANQGSEA. As DNA, the CDR3 is TGCAGCGCCTCACAGATAGTAAACACTGAAGCTTTCTTT. Residues: CSASQIVNTEAFF.

The chain uses TRBV3-1 (or the pseudogene TRBV3-2) and TRBJ1-2; D call uncertain. The ends were cut back, 0 bases at V and 0 bases at J, with 8 bases in the middle. From germline, CDR1 is LGHDT and CDR2 YNNKEL (reference sequence). The CDR3 loop spans 15 amino acids. This CDR3 reads CASSQDVQANYGYTF. CDR3 DNA sequence: TGTGCCAGCAGCCAAGATGTTCAGGCTAACTATGGCTACACCTTC.

This clone has a handful of counts. This CDR3 reads CASSSSTSSYNEQFF. The DNA of the CDR3 is TGTGCCAGCAGCTCTAGCACGAGCTCCTACAATGAGCAGTTCTTC. V usage is TRBV11-2 and J usage is TRBJ2-1, with D possibly being TRBD2 (5 bases). V was shortened by 4 bases and J by 0 bases, with 10 bases between the two germline ends. CDR1 SGHAT and CDR2 FQNNGV come from the germline V gene. This CDR3 comprises 15 residues.

This sequence joins TRBV24-1 and TRBJ2-3, with 7 bases that match TRBD2. With V trimmed by 3 bases and J by 2 bases, 7 bases remained unmatched. The germline V gene encodes CDR1 KGHDR and CDR2 SFDVKD. CDR3 length equals 16 residues. CDR3 nucleotides: TGTGCCACCAGTGATACCTTAGGACTAGTCACAGATACGCAGTATTTT. Protein sequence: CATSDTLGLVTDTQYF.

The chain employs TRBV20-1 and TRBJ2-7; D possibly corresponds to TRBD1 (6 bases). The CDR3 totals 13 residues. Germline V gene lookup returns CDR1 DFQATT and CDR2 SNEGSKA (reference sequence). The germline V and J ends were trimmed by 3 bases and 2 bases, with 11 bases remaining between them. CDR3 in DNA: TGCAGTGCTAGTGTAGGGACAACCTACGAGCAGTACTTC. It codes for CSASVGTTYEQYF.

This chain connects TRBV2 to TRBJ1-1, with D unresolved. Trimming left V 2 bases short and J 6 bases short, with 10 bases between. The CDR3 is 13 amino acids. The germline CDR1 and CDR2 sequences are SNHLY and FYNNEI. The CDR3 reads CASSESRDAEAFF. CDR3 bases: TGTGCCAGCAGTGAAAGTAGAGATGCTGAAGCTTTCTTT.